A selection of T cell receptor beta chains follows, all from one sample in a study of cytomegalovirus exposure and HLA in healthy donors. Method: immunoSEQ multiplex PCR; TCRdb's copy keeps in-frame clones and lacks some. This sample has more than 95,000 clones; roughly four fifths occur once, and the top ten carry roughly 13%. Sequenced: PBMCs. All receptors derive from a woman aged 55 to 70 in good health and CMV-seropositive. The CDR3 runs from the conserved cysteine through the conserved F or W. The D gene is left open where the match is weak. Rows give clone size only sometimes, using once, few, many, or a class for an expanded clone.

>TRBJ2-5|TRBV7-9|-|TRBD1
CASSLVGGNSQETQYF
TGTGCCAGCAGCTTAGTAGGGGGCAATAGCCAAGAGACCCAGTACTTC
>TRBJ2-7|TRBV7-2|-|TRBD2
CASRPSLAGGDEQYF
TGTGCCAGCAGACCCAGTCTAGCGGGAGGAGACGAGCAGTACTTC
>TRBJ2-1|TRBV7-8|-|TRBD2
CASSLERTSGIDEQFF
TGTGCCAGCAGCTTAGAACGGACTAGCGGGATTGATGAGCAGTTCTTC
>TRBJ2-5|TRBV6-5|-|-
CASRSGSLATQYF
TGTGCCAGCAGGTCCGGGAGTTTAGCGACCCAGTACTTC
>TRBJ1-2|TRBV30|-|TRBD1
CAWVRQGALVGSTF
TGTGCCTGGGTCCGGCAGGGGGCGTTGGTGGGGTCCACCTTC
>TRBJ2-3|TRBV5-1|-|TRBD2
CASSWTSGSTDTQYF
TGCGCCAGCAGCTGGACTAGCGGAAGCACAGATACGCAGTATTTT
>TRBJ2-2|TRBV5-1|few|TRBD1
CASSSGQPNTGELFF
TGCGCCAGCAGCTCGGGACAGCCTAACACCGGGGAGCTGTTTTTT
>TRBJ2-5|TRBV7-2|-|TRBD1
CASSSNRGETQYF
TGTGCCAGCAGCTCCAACAGGGGGGAGACCCAGTACTTC
>TRBJ1-2|TRBV6-6|-|-
CASSYLIYTRDGYTF
TGTGCCAGCAGTTATCTAATTTATACCCGGGATGGCTACACCTTC
>TRBJ2-7|TRBV4-3|-|TRBD1
CASSPGQGSYEQYF
TGCGCCAGCAGCCCGGGACAGGGTTCCTACGAGCAGTACTTC
>TRBJ1-1|TRBV19|many|-
CASSLTANTEAFF
TGTGCCAGTAGTTTGACAGCGAACACTGAAGCTTTCTTT
>TRBJ2-3|TRBV2|few|TRBD2
CASMTSVVVDTQYF
TGTGCCAGCATGACTAGCGTCGTTGTGGATACGCAGTATTTT
>TRBJ2-7|TRBV19|once|TRBD1
CASRDRGLDEQYF
TGTGCCAGCCGGGACAGGGGGCTCGACGAGCAGTACTTC
>TRBJ2-2|TRBV5-1|-|-
CASSLNTGELFF
TGCGCCAGCAGCCTGAACACCGGGGAGCTGTTTTTT
>TRBJ1-6|TRBV4-2|-|TRBD1
CASSRSLTGGNSPLHF
TGTGCCAGCAGCCGATCCTTAACAGGGGGCAATTCACCCCTCCACTTT
>TRBJ1-2|TRBV5-4|-|-
CASSLADRANYGYTF
TGTGCCAGCAGCTTGGCCGACAGAGCTAACTATGGCTACACCTTC
>TRBJ2-7|TRBV9|-|TRBD2
CASSPTAGLAGNYEQYF
TGTGCCAGCAGCCCGACGGCGGGACTAGCGGGTAACTACGAGCAGTACTTC